This TCR beta chain emerged from a study of CD8+ T cells in alopecia areata. Extracted RNA was reverse transcribed, and the resulting cDNA served as sequencing template. Repertoires were generated with immunoSEQ multiplex PCR, while TCRdb's copy carries only in-frame clones and drops some. The profile shows 90,000 to 150,000 clones, 53% of them singletons. The treatment: oral pan-JAK inhibitor, 5-10 mg twice daily. Samples from alopecia areata patients were lesional scalp punch biopsies and peripheral blood. With regard to this clone: Its antigen is still unknown.

Study-wide points: Tofacitinib did not eliminate many expanded lesional clones from scalp or blood.

The CDR3 covers 15 residues. Trimming at V came to 5 bases and at J to 5 bases, leaving 11 bases not matched to a gene. Germline CDR1 and CDR2: GTSNPN and SVGIG (reference sequence). This rearrangement joins TRBV30 to TRBJ2-1, with 8 positions matching TRBD2. This TCR was sampled from a human donor with alopecia areata. The sequences come from CD4+ T cells sorted from blood, collected at week 4, from a patient treated with tofacitinib. As DNA, the CDR3 is TGTGCCTGGCGCCCCGGCGGGGGGAAAAACAATGAGCAGTTCTTC. As protein: CAWRPGGGKNNEQFF.